These 25 T cell receptor beta chains were all obtained from the same sample, sequenced in a study of response to subunit inactivated influenza vaccine. TCRdb itself ran the RT-PCR reads through MiXCR, one entry per CDR3 protein. The data hold over 800,000 distinct CDR3 sequences, with 21% observed a single time. Sequences were derived from PBMCs from blood, sampled roughly 5 days after vaccination. All receptors derive from a man between 50 and 59 years old who received an inactivated influenza vaccine.

This sequence joins TRBV11-2 and TRBJ2-3; D is possibly TRBD2 (5 bases). CDR3 length equals 13 residues. Germline loops: CDR1 SGHAT, CDR2 FQNNGV. V was cut by 5 bases and J by 4 bases, with 10 bases left in between. The CDR3 protein is CASSTGESDTQYF. DNA of the CDR3: TGTGCCAGCAGCACCGGGGAGTCAGATACGCAGTATTTT.

J is TRBJ2-1 and V is TRBV3-1, with D unresolved. Germline assignment: CDR1 LGHDT and CDR2 YNNKEL (reference sequence). This CDR3 contains 13 residues. Trimming stripped 0 bases from V and 10 bases from J, with 10 bases between. CDR3 sequence: CASSQDQGTEQFF. DNA for the CDR3: TGTGCCAGCAGCCAAGATCAAGGCACGGAGCAGTTCTTC.

The V gene is TRBV15, the J gene TRBJ2-7; D perhaps matches TRBD1 (5 bases). The V end lost 0 bases, the J end lost 2 bases, and 8 bases lay between the germline ends. Per germline, CDR1 LNHNV and CDR2 YYDKDF (reference sequence). This CDR3 is 14 amino acids long. CDR3 DNA sequence: TGTGCCACCAGCAGAGATCTGACAGCCTACGAGCAGTACTTC. Translation: CATSRDLTAYEQYF.

This clonotype was observed a handful of times. The J gene is TRBJ2-3, the V gene TRBV7-2; 10 bases are a match to TRBD1. The CDR3 spans 15 residues. Trimming removed 6 bases from V and 6 bases from J; junction bases left unmatched: 9. The germline V gene has CDR1 SGHTA and CDR2 FQGNSA. CDR3 DNA sequence: TGTGCCAGCAGGGGGACAGGGGCTTACTTCGATACGCAGTATTTT. Encoded protein: CASRGTGAYFDTQYF.

This clonotype came up a few times. V is TRBV12-3 or TRBV12-4 and J is TRBJ2-1, with D perhaps matching TRBD1 (5 bases). This CDR3 spans 12 amino acids. Trimming cost V 7 bases and J 6 bases, with 10 bases left between them. This CDR3 reads CASTRVGNEQFF. CDR3 sequence (DNA): TGTGCCAGCACCAGGGTGGGCAATGAGCAGTTCTTC.

The V gene is TRBV7-6, the J gene TRBJ2-3; no firm D call. Looked up from germline, CDR1 is SGHVS and CDR2 is FNYEAQ. Trimming took off 1 base at V and 1 base at J, with 6 bases between the two ends. This CDR3 spans 14 amino acids. DNA of the CDR3: TGTGCCAGCAGCTTAGAACAAGGCACAGATACGCAGTATTTT. Residues: CASSLEQGTDTQYF.

This clonotype came up a few times. The rearrangement uses TRBV4-3 and TRBJ2-1, with D perhaps matching TRBD1 (6 bases). The CDR3 sequence is 16 residues long. The germline V and J ends were trimmed by 3 bases and 4 bases, with 16 bases remaining between them. CDR1 and CDR2 from the germline V gene are LGHNA and YSLEER. The CDR3, as DNA: TGCGCCAGCAGCCACGATCCCTCAACAGGGTACAATGAGCAGTTCTTC. As protein: CASSHDPSTGYNEQFF.

This clonotype has at least ten counts. The V call is TRBV20-1, the J call TRBJ2-7; D is unclear. Germline V gene sequence: CDR1 DFQATT, CDR2 SNEGSKA (reference sequence). The V gene lost 1 base and the J gene lost 4 bases, with 17 bases spanning the gap. The length of the CDR3 is 15 residues. The CDR3 spells CSARVSSLGIYEQYF. The CDR3 coding sequence is TGCAGTGCTAGAGTTTCATCTTTGGGGATTTACGAGCAGTACTTC.

This clonotype appeared once. The V call is TRBV7-2, the J call TRBJ1-5, with no clear D. V gave up 1 base and J gave up 4 bases, with 14 bases separating them. Germline V gene sequence: CDR1 SGHTA, CDR2 FQGNSA. This CDR3 has 16 residues. The CDR3 here is CASSLVSGTANQPQHF. The DNA for the CDR3 is TGTGCCAGCAGCTTAGTAAGTGGAACAGCAAATCAGCCCCAGCATTTT.

DNA for the CDR3: TGTGCCAGCAGCGGGAGCATAAAGACTAGCGGGTCTTACGAGCAGTACTTC. Residues: CASSGSIKTSGSYEQYF. The chain has TRBV9 and TRBJ2-7; 10 bases agree with TRBD2. This CDR3 contains 17 residues. Germline V lookup: CDR1 SGDLS, CDR2 YYNGEE. V was clipped by 3 bases and J by 4 bases; unmatched bases: 13.

This clonotype was counted only a few times. V is TRBV12-3 or TRBV12-4 and J is TRBJ2-7, with D possibly being TRBD1 (5 bases). The CDR3 length is 13 residues. The V end was cut by 5 bases, the J end by 4 bases, with 12 bases between. CDR3 sequence (DNA): TGTGCCAGCAGTCCCCCCGACAGATACGAGCAGTACTTC. Amino acid sequence: CASSPPDRYEQYF.

This chain links TRBV4-3 with TRBJ1-2; 10 bases fit TRBD1. The CDR3 has 16 residues. V dropped 4 bases and J dropped 2; count of bases not matched to a gene: 7. Germline CDR1 is LGHNA and CDR2 is YSLEER. The CDR3 loop reads CASSPIGTGANYGYTF. In DNA, the CDR3 is TGCGCCAGCAGCCCTATCGGGACAGGGGCGAACTATGGCTACACCTTC.

The chain couples TRBV25-1 to TRBJ2-2, with D unclear. This CDR3 comprises 16 residues. The germline V gene encodes CDR1 MGHDK and CDR2 SYGVNS. Trimming shortened V by 3 bases and J by 3 bases, and 14 bases separated the two germline ends. CDR3 protein: CASSEYTGPDTGELFF. The CDR3 DNA sequence: TGTGCCAGCAGTGAGTATACCGGGCCAGACACCGGGGAGCTGTTTTTT.

This rearrangement joins TRBV20-1 to TRBJ2-6; TRBD1 or TRBD2 may be the D gene (6 bases each). V lost 1 base, J lost 4 bases, and 17 bases lay in between. Germline loops: CDR1 DFQATT, CDR2 SNEGSKA (reference sequence). This CDR3 has 17 amino acids. The CDR3 loop reads CSARAQQGGTGANVLTF. The CDR3 bases are TGCAGTGCTAGAGCCCAACAGGGAGGTACCGGGGCCAACGTCCTGACTTTC.

The V call is TRBV20-1, the J call TRBJ2-1; 15 bases fit TRBD2. This CDR3 region has 16 residues. With V trimmed by 4 bases and J by 10 bases, 11 bases remained unmatched. The germline V gene encodes CDR1 DFQATT and CDR2 SNEGSKA (reference sequence). The CDR3 region has the DNA TGCAGTGCTATTAGGAGGGGACTAGCGGGAGGTCGGGAGCAGTTCTTC. Protein: CSAIRRGLAGGREQFF.

The DNA of the CDR3 is TGTGCCAGCAGCAGGGGGCTTAACACAGATACGCAGTATTTT. This sequence encodes CASSRGLNTDTQYF. The chain couples TRBV6-1 to TRBJ2-3; 8 bases agree with TRBD1. The CDR3 has 14 amino acids. V lost 6 bases and J lost 2; bases outside the gene matches: 4. Germline V gene data show CDR1 as MNHNS and CDR2 as SASEGT.

The V call is TRBV20-1, the J call TRBJ1-4; D remains unclear. Trimming removed 1 base at V and 0 bases at J, with 15 bases between. The CDR3 runs to 17 residues. In germline, CDR1 is DFQATT, CDR2 SNEGSKA (reference sequence). The CDR3 here is CSARASWAAATNEKLFF. CDR3 bases: TGCAGTGCTAGAGCTAGTTGGGCAGCTGCAACTAATGAAAAACTGTTTTTT.

This chain links TRBV7-2 with TRBJ2-1; the D gene is possibly TRBD1 (5 bases). The CDR3 length is 15 residues. From germline, CDR1 is SGHTA and CDR2 FQGNSA. Trimming left V 3 bases short and J 2 bases short, with 11 bases between. In nucleotides, the CDR3 is TGTGCCAGCAGCTTTCGTCAGGGTCCCTACAATGAGCAGTTCTTC. Translated, it gives CASSFRQGPYNEQFF.

The CDR3 bases are TGTGCCAGCAGCCGAGCGACTAGCGGGAGACCGAATGAGCAGTTCTTC. This codes for CASSRATSGRPNEQFF. This sequence joins TRBV12-3 or TRBV12-4 and TRBJ2-1; TRBD2 aligns across 12 bases. The length of the CDR3 is 16 residues. J was trimmed by 7 bases and V by 6 bases; bases with no gene match: 10.

This clonotype was recorded a few times. The CDR3 here is CASSFTGMGTEAFF. The CDR3 DNA reads TGCGCCAGCAGCTTCACAGGGATGGGGACTGAAGCTTTCTTT. The chain joins TRBV5-1 to TRBJ1-1; a weak D match, TRBD1 (6 bases). Germline V CDR1 and CDR2: SGHRS, YFSETQ. V shed 2 bases and J shed 5 bases, with 13 bases lying between them. The CDR3 covers 14 residues.

The gene calls are TRBV30 and TRBJ2-3, with no clear D. The CDR3 totals 10 residues. Deletions cut 5 bases from V and 6 bases from J, with 6 bases between. The V gene's germline CDR1 is GTSNPN and CDR2 SVGIG (reference sequence). The CDR3 DNA sequence: TGTGCCTGGGGACGGGATACGCAGTATTTT. This gives the protein CAWGRDTQYF. Variable domain in full (rest from reference TRBV30 and TRBJ2-3): SQTIHQWPATLVQPVGSPLSLECTVEGTSNPNLYWYRQAAGRGLQLLFYSVGIGQISSEVPQNLSASRPQDRQFILSSKKLLLSDSGFYLCAWGRDTQYFGPGTRLTVL.

In this sample, this clonotype turned up many times. This chain joins TRBV20-1 and TRBJ2-1, with 9 bases matching TRBD2. The J segment lost 0 bases and the V segment lost 3 bases, leaving 6 bases of the junction unmatched. Germline V lookup: CDR1 DFQATT, CDR2 SNEGSKA (reference sequence). The length of the CDR3 is 16 residues. In nucleotides, the CDR3 is TGCAGTGCTAGGAGTCTAGCGGGGAGCTCCTACAATGAGCAGTTCTTC. Its translation: CSARSLAGSSYNEQFF.

The chain couples TRBV20-1 to TRBJ2-5; 7 positions agree with TRBD1. The CDR3 loop spans 14 amino acids. Looked up from germline, CDR1 is DFQATT and CDR2 is SNEGSKA (reference sequence). CDR3 protein: CRCEAGTAKETQYF. The CDR3 DNA sequence: TGCAGATGCGAAGCCGGGACAGCAAAAGAGACCCAGTACTTC.

This chain links TRBV6-2 or TRBV6-3 with TRBJ2-1; 7 bases fit TRBD2. V lost 5 bases, J lost 4 bases, and 2 bases stayed unmatched. This CDR3 comprises 13 residues. The germline V gene encodes CDR1 MNHEY and CDR2 SVGEGT. CDR3 sequence: CASSKGLYNEQFF. For the CDR3, the DNA is TGTGCCAGCAGTAAGGGACTATACAATGAGCAGTTCTTC.

V usage is TRBV29-1 and J usage is TRBJ2-3; TRBD1 might be the D (5 bases). The CDR3 length is 14 residues. Germline CDR1 reads SQVTM; CDR2 reads ANQGSEA. Between the trimmed V and J ends, which lost 4 bases and 5 bases, there was a span of 16 bases. CDR3 in DNA: TGCAGCGTTGGGGCAGGGTGGGGAATAGATACGCAGTATTTT. It codes for CSVGAGWGIDTQYF.